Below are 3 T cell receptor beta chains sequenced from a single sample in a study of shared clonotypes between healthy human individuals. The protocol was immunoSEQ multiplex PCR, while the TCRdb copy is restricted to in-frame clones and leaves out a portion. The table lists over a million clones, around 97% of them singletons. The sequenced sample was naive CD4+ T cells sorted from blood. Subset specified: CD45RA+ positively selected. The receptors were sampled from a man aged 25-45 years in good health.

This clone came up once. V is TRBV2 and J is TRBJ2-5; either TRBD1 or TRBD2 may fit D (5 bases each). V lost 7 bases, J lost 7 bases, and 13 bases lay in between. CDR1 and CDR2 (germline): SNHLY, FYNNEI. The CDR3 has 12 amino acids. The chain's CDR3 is CASNRDGGTQYF. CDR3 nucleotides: TGTGCCAGCAATCGGGACGGAGGGACCCAGTACTTC. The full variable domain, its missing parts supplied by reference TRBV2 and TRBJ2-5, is EPEVTQTPSHQVTQMGQEVILRCVPISNHLYFYWYRQILGQKVEFLVSFYNNEISEKSEIFDDQFSVERPDGSNFTLKIRSTKLEDSAMYFCASNRDGGTQYFGPGTRLLVL.

The CDR3 sequence: CATRTGENTEAFF. The DNA for the CDR3 is TGTGCCACCAGAACCGGGGAGAACACTGAAGCTTTCTTT. The chain couples TRBV15 to TRBJ1-1; D is unclear. The CDR3 runs 13 residues. The germline CDR1 and CDR2 sequences are LNHNV and YYDKDF (reference sequence). The V end lost 6 bases, the J end lost 1 base, and 9 bases lay between the germline ends. Full variable domain (rest looked up from reference TRBV15 and TRBJ1-1): DAMVIQNPRYQVTQFGKPVTLSCSQTLNHNVMYWYQQKSSQAPKLLFHYYDKDFNNEADTPDNFQSRRPNTSFCFLDIRSPGLGDTAMYLCATRTGENTEAFFGQGTRLTVV.

CDR3 loop: CASSPKFSGQGAVRQYF. The CDR3, as DNA: TGTGCCAGCTCACCTAAATTCTCGGGACAGGGGGCGGTACGGCAGTACTTC. This chain links TRBV18 with TRBJ2-7, with TRBD1 matching over 12 bases. The CDR3 has 17 amino acids. V was pared by 3 bases and J by 9 bases, with 15 bases of the junction left unmatched. CDR1 and CDR2 (germline): KGHSH, LQKENI.